The rows below give T cell receptor beta chains drawn from one sample of a study of T cell responses to AZD1222 COVID-19 vaccine. Sequenced by immunoSEQ multiplex PCR; TCRdb stores in-frame clones only, minus some. The sample lists some 120,000 clones; roughly 87% were seen once. This specimen was peripheral blood, taken on day 0 of AZD1222 vaccination. The origin of the receptors is an adult in good health. CDR3s include the opening cysteine and the closing phenylalanine or tryptophan. A D gene is named only where the DNA matches it firmly. Size tells how often a clone was seen (once, few, many) or the class of an expanded clone, and some rows leave it out.

>NA|TRBJ2-7|once|TRBV4-1
TGCGCCAGCAGCCAGGGGGAGTACTCCTACGAGCAGTACTTC
CASSQGEYSYEQYF
>TRBD1|TRBJ2-7|NA|TRBV14
TGTGCCAGCAGCGATTGGACAGGTTTGGACGAGCAGTACTTC
CASSDWTGLDEQYF
>NA|TRBJ1-1|NA|TRBV9
TGTGCCAGCAGCCTCTCCGCCCTGGGGGGAAGAACTGAAGCTTTCTTT
CASSLSALGGRTEAFF
>NA|TRBJ2-5|NA|TRBV5-1
TGCGCCAGCAGCTTGGAGGTGGGCGGGGAGACCCAGTACTTC
CASSLEVGGETQYF
>NA|TRBJ2-1|NA|TRBV7-9
TGTGCCAGCAGCTTAGTGGGTGGGAAGGGGCAGTTCTTC
CASSLVGGKGQFF
>TRBD2|TRBJ2-6|NA|TRBV6-2/TRBV6-3
TGTGCCAGCAGTTACCCGGGAGGAGCAGGGGCCAACGTCCTGACTTTC
CASSYPGGAGANVLTF
>NA|TRBJ2-3|NA|TRBV29-1
TGCAGCGACGAGGGGGGCACAGATACGCAGTATTTT
CSDEGGTDTQYF
>NA|TRBJ2-5|once|TRBV3-1/TRBV3-2
TGTGCCAGCAGCCAAGATGCTGGCCGGCGGGGGACAGGAATACAAGAGACCCAGTACTTC
CASSQDAGRRGTGIQETQYF
>NA|TRBJ1-1|NA|TRBV10-3
TGTGCCATCAGTGTGGGACGAGAAATGAACACTGAAGCTTTCTTT
CAISVGREMNTEAFF
>TRBD1|TRBJ1-6|many|TRBV6-5
TGTGCCAGCAGTAGGACAGGGGGCTACTCACCCCTCCACTTT
CASSRTGGYSPLHF
>NA|TRBJ2-3|once|TRBV6-5
TGTGCCAGCAGTTCTGCCGACCCTTTGTCCACAGATACGCAGTATTTT
CASSSADPLSTDTQYF
>TRBD2|TRBJ2-1|NA|TRBV5-6
TGTGCCAGCACCCATAGGGAGCGGGGGTCTGAGCAGTTCTTC
CASTHRERGSEQFF
>TRBD2|TRBJ2-2|NA|TRBV15
TGTGCCACCAGCATCGCTAGCGGGTCGACCGGGGAGCTGTTTTTT
CATSIASGSTGELFF
>TRBD1|TRBJ1-1|once|TRBV19
TGTGCCAGTACTTGGCAGGGGGGCACTGAAGCTTTCTTT
CASTWQGGTEAFF
>TRBD2|TRBJ2-2|NA|TRBV4-2
TGTGCCAGCAGCCAAGATTCGGCTAGCGGGGGGGACGACACCGGGGAGCTGTTTTTT
CASSQDSASGGDDTGELFF
>NA|TRBJ1-5|NA|TRBV19
TGTGCCAGTAGTACAGACAGCTATAGCAATCAGCCCCAGCATTTT
CASSTDSYSNQPQHF
>NA|TRBJ1-3|NA|TRBV9
TGTGCCAGCTCCTGGCACGGGTCTGGAAACACCATATATTTT
CASSWHGSGNTIYF